The rows below give T cell receptor beta chains drawn from one sample of a study of control samples from healthy donors and cancer patients. The repertoire was sequenced with immunoSEQ multiplex PCR; TCRdb's copy has only in-frame clones and lacks some. The table lists some 120,000 clones, approximately 87% of them singletons. The sample consisted of blood. These receptors originate from a man aged 30 to 45 in good health. The CDR3 runs from the conserved cysteine through the conserved F or W. The D gene is left open where the match is weak. Rows may omit the clone size; those that give it use once, few, many or a size class.

few	TRBV19	TRBD1	TRBJ1-6	CASSTIGTGDSPLHF	TGTGCCAGTAGCACCATAGGGACAGGGGATTCACCCCTCCACTTT
once	TRBV19	NA	TRBJ1-1	CASKGRGLGNTEAFF	TGTGCCAGTAAGGGGAGGGGACTTGGGAACACTGAAGCTTTCTTT
once	TRBV7-2	NA	TRBJ1-2	CASSLQGRYYGYTF	TGTGCCAGCAGCTTACAGGGGCGGTACTATGGCTACACCTTC
NA	TRBV7-9	NA	TRBJ1-1	CASSLVGSEAFF	TGTGCCAGCAGCTTAGTAGGGTCGGAAGCTTTCTTT
NA	TRBV7-2	NA	TRBJ1-1	CASRPRMPNTEAFF	TGTGCCAGCAGACCGAGGATGCCGAACACTGAAGCTTTCTTT
NA	TRBV11-3	TRBD2	TRBJ2-5	CASSLLAGSQETQYF	TGTGCCAGCAGCTTATTAGCGGGGAGCCAAGAGACCCAGTACTTC
NA	TRBV3-1/TRBV3-2	TRBD1	TRBJ2-1	CASSYRGHNEQFF	TGTGCCAGCAGCTACAGGGGCCACAATGAGCAGTTCTTC
NA	TRBV5-6	TRBD1	TRBJ1-2	CASSLGYRGNYGYTF	TGTGCCAGCAGCCTTGGTTACAGGGGCAACTATGGCTACACCTTC
NA	TRBV5-1	NA	TRBJ2-7	CASSSRDTNSYEQYF	TGCGCCAGCAGCTCCCGGGACACGAACTCCTACGAGCAGTACTTC
NA	TRBV12-3/TRBV12-4	NA	TRBJ1-5	CASSSRTVQHF	TGTGCCAGCAGTTCCAGGACAGTTCAGCATTTT
few	TRBV10-2	TRBD1	TRBJ1-5	CASRTGTGAGQPQHF	TGCGCCAGCAGAACCGGGACAGGGGCAGGTCAGCCCCAGCATTTT
NA	TRBV27	NA	TRBJ1-5	CASSLEFSQPQHF	TGTGCCAGCAGTTTAGAATTTAGTCAGCCCCAGCATTTT
once	TRBV18	NA	TRBJ1-2	CASSPPEAPNYGYTF	TGTGCCAGCTCACCACCGGAAGCCCCTAACTATGGCTACACCTTC
NA	TRBV3-1/TRBV3-2	TRBD2	TRBJ2-2	CASSQGAGGPVGELFF	TGTGCCAGCAGCCAGGGAGCGGGGGGTCCAGTCGGGGAGCTGTTTTTT
NA	TRBV27	NA	TRBJ1-6	CASSLGSSYNSPLHF	TGTGCCAGCAGTTTAGGTAGCTCCTATAATTCACCCCTCCACTTT
NA	TRBV7-9	NA	TRBJ1-2	CASSLMIRAGAYTF	TGTGCCAGCAGCTTGATGATCCGGGCCGGGGCATACACCTTC
NA	TRBV30	NA	TRBJ1-3	CACEEGPSGNTIYF	TGTGCCTGCGAAGAGGGACCTTCTGGAAACACCATATATTTT
NA	TRBV7-8	NA	TRBJ1-2	CASSLRGGYTF	TGTGCCAGCAGCTTACGAGGCGGCTACACCTTC
once	TRBV28	NA	TRBJ1-4	CASLQAGNEKLFF	TGTGCCAGCCTCCAGGCGGGTAATGAAAAACTGTTTTTT
NA	TRBV9	NA	TRBJ1-2	CASSVAGFGYTF	TGTGCCAGCAGCGTAGCCGGGTTTGGCTACACCTTC
NA	TRBV6-5	NA	TRBJ1-1	CASGGADSFF	TGTGCCAGCGGCGGGGCCGATTCCTTTTTT
once	TRBV5-1	TRBD1	TRBJ2-7	CASSSVLGLGDRSYEQYF	TGCGCCAGCAGCTCCGTGTTGGGGTTGGGGGACAGATCCTACGAGCAGTACTTC
NA	TRBV18	NA	TRBJ2-3	CASSPWDMGADTQYF	TGTGCCAGCTCACCATGGGACATGGGAGCGGATACGCAGTATTTT
NA	TRBV3-1/TRBV3-2	NA	TRBJ1-2	CASSQDRRIGNTF	TGTGCCAGCAGCCAAGATCGGCGGATAGGGAACACCTTC
NA	TRBV3-1/TRBV3-2	NA	TRBJ1-3	CASSPVSSGNTIYF	TGTGCCAGCAGCCCGGTAAGCTCTGGAAACACCATATATTTT
NA	TRBV2	TRBD1	TRBJ2-4	CASSLDRLQYF	TGTGCCAGCAGCCTGGACAGGCTGCAGTACTTC
NA	TRBV14	NA	TRBJ1-6	CASSQESQSSPLHF	TGTGCCAGCAGCCAAGAAAGCCAGTCATCACCCCTCCACTTT
NA	TRBV7-3	NA	TRBJ2-5	CASSYRVGETQYF	TGTGCCAGCAGCTATCGGGTAGGGGAGACCCAGTACTTC
NA	TRBV30	NA	TRBJ1-2	CAWSKGRDYGYTF	TGTGCCTGGAGTAAGGGGAGGGACTATGGCTACACCTTC
NA	TRBV28	NA	TRBJ1-5	CASSPLGMGGQFSNQPQHF	TGTGCCAGCAGTCCCCTGGGGATGGGGGGCCAGTTTAGCAATCAGCCCCAGCATTTT
few	TRBV4-1	TRBD2	TRBJ2-1	CASSQGTLRRLAVNNEQFF	TGCGCCAGCAGCCAAGGAACCCTGAGGAGGCTAGCGGTGAACAATGAGCAGTTCTTC
NA	TRBV5-1	NA	TRBJ1-4	CASSMVQGNEKLFF	TGCGCCAGCAGCATGGTCCAGGGGAATGAAAAACTGTTTTTT
NA	TRBV24-1	TRBD1	TRBJ2-7	CATSHQDRDEQYF	TGTGCCACCAGTCACCAGGACAGGGACGAGCAGTACTTC
NA	TRBV29-1	TRBD1	TRBJ1-4	CSASGGRGTNEKLFF	TGCAGCGCGTCAGGGGGCCGGGGAACTAATGAAAAACTGTTTTTT
NA	TRBV5-5	NA	TRBJ2-3	CASSLGSYSVTDTQYF	TGTGCCAGCAGCTTGGGGTCCTATTCAGTCACAGATACGCAGTATTTT
NA	TRBV7-6	NA	TRBJ1-2	CASSFPTSPYGYTF	TGTGCCAGCAGCTTTCCGACCTCACCCTATGGCTACACCTTC
NA	TRBV6-7	TRBD1	TRBJ1-2	CASSYRGQVGYTF	TGTGCCAGCAGTTACAGGGGGCAGGTTGGCTACACCTTC
NA	TRBV10-2	NA	TRBJ1-1	CASRELGGGINTEAFF	TGCGCCAGCAGGGAGTTGGGGGGAGGAATAAACACTGAAGCTTTCTTT
NA	TRBV4-1	NA	TRBJ2-3	CASSQAGRGDTQYF	TGCGCCAGCAGCCAAGCGGGCCGAGGGGATACGCAGTATTTT
NA	TRBV18	NA	TRBJ1-6	CASSPVADSPLHF	TGTGCCAGCTCACCGGTTGCGGATTCACCCCTCCACTTT
NA	TRBV27	NA	TRBJ1-2	CASSSVVRSTTNYGYTF	TGTGCCAGCAGTTCCGTTGTACGGTCTACTACCAACTATGGCTACACCTTC
once	TRBV5-6	NA	TRBJ1-2	CASSLALGQSVGYTF	TGTGCCAGCAGCTTGGCCTTGGGACAATCAGTTGGCTACACCTTC
NA	TRBV27	NA	TRBJ1-1	CASSLNGARTEAFF	TGTGCCAGCAGTTTAAATGGGGCCCGGACTGAAGCTTTCTTT
NA	TRBV29-1	NA	TRBJ2-3	CSVEEGAEADTQYF	TGCAGCGTTGAGGAGGGTGCGGAAGCAGATACGCAGTATTTT
NA	TRBV10-2	NA	TRBJ1-5	CASSESRGRGSNQPQHF	TGCGCCAGCAGTGAGTCCCGGGGGCGAGGCAGCAATCAGCCCCAGCATTTT
NA	TRBV28	NA	TRBJ2-5	CASRPPQGGLETQYF	TGTGCCAGCAGACCCCCACAGGGAGGCCTGGAGACCCAGTACTTC
NA	TRBV29-1	TRBD2	TRBJ2-2	CSVGGSGVNTGELFF	TGCAGCGTTGGGGGTAGCGGGGTGAACACCGGGGAGCTGTTTTTT
NA	TRBV30	NA	TRBJ1-1	CAWSVRREAFF	TGTGCCTGGAGTGTACGACGTGAAGCTTTCTTT
NA	TRBV5-1	TRBD1	TRBJ2-7	CASRGDRVYEQYF	TGCGCCAGCAGGGGGGACAGAGTATACGAGCAGTACTTC
NA	TRBV11-3	NA	TRBJ2-2	CASSPGGLERTGELFF	TGTGCCAGCAGCCCTGGTGGCCTAGAACGAACCGGGGAGCTGTTTTTT
NA	TRBV7-2	TRBD2	TRBJ2-1	CASSLAGGGNYNEQFF	TGTGCCAGCAGCTTAGCAGGCGGGGGAAACTACAATGAGCAGTTCTTC
NA	TRBV30	NA	TRBJ1-5	CAWSKGFSNQPQHF	TGTGCCTGGAGTAAGGGGTTTAGCAATCAGCCCCAGCATTTT
NA	TRBV5-1	TRBD1	TRBJ1-3	CASREATGGSGNTIYF	TGCGCCAGCAGGGAGGCTACAGGGGGCTCTGGAAACACCATATATTTT